The sequence of this T cell receptor beta chain was determined in a study of vaccination and CD4 T cells after COVID-19. As to treatment: roughly 11-day PBMC culture with coronavirus spike peptide pools or control peptides (ViraFEST assay). Germline CDR1 reads SEHNR; CDR2 reads FQNEAQ (reference sequence). The ends lost 5 bases at V and 10 bases at J; junction bases unmatched: 13. The CDR3 consists of 16 residues. In regard to this clonotype: Its target is not known.

The study sequenced cultured CD4+ T cell DNA using the Oncomine TCR Beta short-read assay. TCRdb processed the PCR reads anew with MiXCR; each CDR3 protein has one entry. The sample carries 20,000 or so distinct CDR3 sequences, roughly 45% recorded once. The chain carries TRBV7-9 and TRBJ2-2, with 10 nucleotides matching TRBD2. The source is a human donor who had recovered from COVID-19. The source material was CD4+ T cells from blood, cultured in vitro, sampled before SARS-CoV-2 vaccination. CDR3 protein: CASSPNTLAGVKELFF. CDR3 DNA: TGTGCCAGCAGCCCCAACACCCTAGCGGGAGTAAAGGAGCTGTTTTTT. Full variable domain (outside the CDR3, taken from reference TRBV7-9 and TRBJ2-2): DTGVSQNPRHKITKRGQNVTFRCDPISEHNRLYWYRQTLGQGPEFLTYFQNEAQLEKSRLLSDRFSAERPKGSFSTLEIQRTEQGDSAMYLCASSPNTLAGVKELFFGEGSRLTVL.